The 10 T cell receptor beta chains below come from one sample, sequenced in a study of blood T cell repertoires in COVID-19. Produced via immunoSEQ multiplex PCR; TCRdb's table is partial and in-frame only. Of 400,000 or so clones detected, around 87% appear once; the ten largest clones hold approximately 1.9%. Sample: PBMCs or T cells enriched from blood (not recorded which). The receptor set was obtained from a man aged 35 to 55 in a cohort exposed to, infected with or recovered from COVID-19 (not recorded which).

J is TRBJ2-7 and V is TRBV24-1; D is perhaps TRBD1 (6 bases). CDR1 KGHDR and CDR2 SFDVKD come from the germline V gene. CDR3 length: 14 residues. Trimming removed 4 bases at V and 2 bases at J, with 11 bases between. For the CDR3, the DNA is TGTGCCACCAGTGACCCGACAGGTCCCTACGAGCAGTACTTC. It encodes CATSDPTGPYEQYF.

This chain connects TRBV18 to TRBJ2-7, with a weak D call TRBD2 (6 bases). The V end lost 2 bases, the J end lost 3 bases, and 17 bases lay between the germline ends. The CDR3 sequence is 16 residues long. The germline V gene has CDR1 KGHSH and CDR2 LQKENI. For the CDR3, the DNA is TGTGCCAGCTCACCATCCGGGGGTTCTCTGGGCTACGAGCAGTACTTC. Encoded protein: CASSPSGGSLGYEQYF.

The gene calls are TRBV28 and TRBJ1-3, with D hard to call. V lost 3 bases and J 3 bases, leaving 6 bases between the germline ends. The CDR3 is 13 residues long. The germline gives CDR1 MDHEN, CDR2 SYDVKM. The CDR3 region is CASSFPVGNTIYF. For the CDR3, the DNA is TGTGCCAGCAGTTTTCCAGTTGGAAACACCATATATTTT.

The chain joins TRBV19 to TRBJ2-1; 7 positions agree with TRBD2. The junction had 5 bases not matched to a gene; V was cut back by 3 bases and J by 6 bases. The CDR3 covers 14 residues. The germline gives CDR1 LNHDA, CDR2 SQIVND (reference sequence). The CDR3 DNA sequence: TGTGCCAGTAGTATGTGGGGCGGGAGCAATGAGCAGTTCTTC. Amino acids: CASSMWGGSNEQFF.

The chain recombines TRBV6-5 with TRBJ1-1; unclear D gene. This CDR3 spans 14 amino acids. Germline V gene lookup returns CDR1 MNHEY and CDR2 SVGAGI. Trimming removed 0 bases at V and 9 bases at J, with 14 bases between. For the CDR3, the DNA is TGTGCCAGCAGTTACTCGATACAGCCAACCCAAGCTTTCTTT. Translated: CASSYSIQPTQAFF.

This chain joins TRBV9 and TRBJ1-3, with a weak D call TRBD1 (5 bases). In germline, CDR1 is SGDLS, CDR2 YYNGEE. This CDR3 is 15 amino acids long. V lost 0 bases to trimming and J lost 0 bases, with 7 bases between them. CDR3 residues: CASSVARDSGNTIYF. The CDR3 region has the DNA TGTGCCAGCAGCGTAGCCAGGGACTCTGGAAACACCATATATTTT.

The chain links TRBV5-4 to TRBJ2-5; TRBD2 agrees at 7 bases. V gave up 5 bases and J gave up 5 bases; unmatched junction bases: 6. This CDR3 spans 13 amino acids. Germline lookup yields CDR1 SGHNT and CDR2 YYREEE (reference sequence). The CDR3: CASRGQGGETQYF. The CDR3 bases are TGTGCCAGCAGAGGTCAGGGAGGGGAGACCCAGTACTTC.

The chain uses TRBV7-3 and TRBJ2-1; 10 bases map to TRBD2. Germline assignment: CDR1 SGHTA and CDR2 FQGTGA. J was trimmed by 4 bases and V by 4 bases; bases with no gene match: 7. The CDR3 contains 16 residues. The CDR3 nucleotides are TGTGCCAGCAGCTCGACAGGGACTAGCGCGTACAATGAGCAGTTCTTC. Its translation: CASSSTGTSAYNEQFF.

This chain uses TRBV4-1 with TRBJ2-7; TRBD2 agrees at 15 bases. The germline V gene has CDR1 MGHRA and CDR2 YSYEKL. The CDR3 has 18 amino acids. J was trimmed by 0 bases and V by 3 bases; bases with no gene match: 6. The CDR3 DNA sequence: TGCGCCAGCAGCCAGGGACTAGCGGGAGGAACCGACTCCTACGAGCAGTACTTC. The encoded protein is CASSQGLAGGTDSYEQYF.

The chain couples TRBV5-5 to TRBJ1-1, with 7 nucleotides matching TRBD1. The V gene end was trimmed by 4 bases and the J gene end by 4 bases; junction bases not matched to a gene: 4. The germline V gene has CDR1 SGHKS and CDR2 YYEKEE (reference sequence). The CDR3 covers 13 residues. CDR3 sequence reads: CASSPAGGTEAFF. In nucleotides, the CDR3 is TGTGCCAGCAGCCCGGCAGGGGGCACTGAAGCTTTCTTT.